This is a list of T cell receptor beta chains from one sample in a study of T-cell reconstitution after alpha-beta-depleted transplantation in children. TCRdb re-derived calls from the PCR reads in MiXCR, one entry per CDR3 protein. The table records about 590,000 distinct CDR3 sequences, around 13% of them present only once. Sequencing used PBMCs, mostly from graft donor cells, obtained 360 days after TCRalphabeta/CD19-depleted stem cell transplant. The source of these receptors is a male patient between 10 and 17 years old who had a stem cell transplant for acute myeloid leukemia, so the T cells may come from the graft donor. Each CDR3 is given with its conserved first and last residue. A D gene is named only where the DNA matches it firmly. Size is stated for part of the rows, as once, few or many counts, or as a class when the clone is expanded.

size	V	D	J	CDR3	DNA
few	TRBV3-1	TRBD2	TRBJ2-1	CASTLTGGLAGRGEQFF	TGTGCCAGCACACTCACGGGGGGACTAGCGGGGCGAGGTGAGCAGTTCTTC
few	TRBV5-1	.	TRBJ2-6	CASSSSPSGANVLTF	TGCGCCAGCAGCTCCTCACCTTCTGGGGCCAACGTCCTGACTTTC
many	TRBV10-3	.	TRBJ2-2	CAIKSSDNTGELFF	TGTGCCATCAAATCTAGCGATAACACCGGGGAGCTGTTTTTT
many	TRBV28	TRBD2	TRBJ2-2	CASSRAGTSPGELFF	TGTGCCAGCAGTCGCGCCGGGACTAGCCCCGGGGAGCTGTTTTTT
.	TRBV6-2/TRBV6-3	TRBD1	TRBJ2-7	CASRLGQGLTYEQYF	TGTGCCAGCAGGCTTGGACAGGGGCTTACCTACGAGCAGTACTTC
few	TRBV12-3/TRBV12-4	.	TRBJ2-2	CASSLSSTPNTGELFF	TGTGCCAGCAGTTTATCATCCACGCCGAACACCGGGGAGCTGTTTTTT
.	TRBV11-2	TRBD2	TRBJ2-3	CASSLVSPGLAGVVDTQYF	TGTGCCAGCAGCTTAGTATCCCCGGGACTAGCGGGAGTCGTAGATACGCAGTATTTT
few	TRBV25-1	.	TRBJ2-1	CASRASGPYNEQFF	TGTGCCAGCCGGGCCAGCGGCCCCTACAATGAGCAGTTCTTC
few	TRBV25-1	.	TRBJ2-1	CASRAPGLIYNEQFF	TGTGCCAGCAGAGCACCGGGGCTCATCTACAATGAGCAGTTCTTC
few	TRBV28	.	TRBJ1-5	CASSLVAGVQPQHF	TGTGCCAGCAGTTTAGTGGCAGGGGTTCAGCCCCAGCATTTT
.	TRBV29-1	TRBD1	TRBJ2-3	CSAGQGFTDTHYF	TGCAGCGCTGGACAGGGTTTCACAGATACGCATTATTTT
few	TRBV20-1	TRBD2	TRBJ2-5	CSAIEETSGRPGTQYF	TGCAGTGCTATCGAAGAGACTAGCGGGAGACCGGGGACCCAGTACTTC
.	TRBV12-3/TRBV12-4	TRBD1	TRBJ2-1	CASSTTTGTGKYNEQFF	TGTGCCAGCAGTACAACAACCGGGACAGGGAAATACAATGAGCAGTTCTTC
.	TRBV5-1	.	TRBJ2-7	CASSPPGPSEQYF	TGCGCCAGCAGCCCGCCAGGGCCCTCCGAGCAGTACTTC
.	TRBV28	.	TRBJ1-1	CASSFPTAGGHREIEAFF	TGTGCCAGCAGTTTCCCTACCGCCGGGGGGCACCGTGAGATTGAAGCTTTCTTT
few	TRBV7-2	.	TRBJ2-7	CASSLGGYRYEQYF	TGTGCCAGCAGCTTAGGAGGGTATCGATACGAGCAGTACTTC
few	TRBV7-6	TRBD1	TRBJ1-4	CASSSLWGQDFWEFNEKLFF	TGTGCCAGCAGCTCCCTCTGGGGACAGGATTTTTGGGAGTTTAATGAAAAACTGTTTTTT
few	TRBV18	.	TRBJ2-7	CASSPTDYEQYF	TGTGCCAGCTCACCCACCGACTACGAGCAGTACTTC